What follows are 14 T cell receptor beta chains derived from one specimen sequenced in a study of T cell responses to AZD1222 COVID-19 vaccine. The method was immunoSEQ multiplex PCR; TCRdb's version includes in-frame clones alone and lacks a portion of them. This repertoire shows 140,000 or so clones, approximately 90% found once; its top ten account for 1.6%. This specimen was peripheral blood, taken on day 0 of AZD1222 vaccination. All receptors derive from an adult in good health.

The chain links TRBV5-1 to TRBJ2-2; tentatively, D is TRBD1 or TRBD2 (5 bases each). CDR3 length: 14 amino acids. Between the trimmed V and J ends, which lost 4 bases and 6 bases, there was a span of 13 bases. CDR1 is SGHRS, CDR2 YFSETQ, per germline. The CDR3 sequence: CASSGDPPPGELFF. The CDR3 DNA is TGCGCCAGCAGCGGGGACCCGCCCCCCGGGGAGCTGTTTTTT.

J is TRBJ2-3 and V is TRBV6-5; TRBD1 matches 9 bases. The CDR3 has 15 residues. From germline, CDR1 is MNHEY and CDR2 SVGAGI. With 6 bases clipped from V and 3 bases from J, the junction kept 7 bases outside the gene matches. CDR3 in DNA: TGTGCCAGCAGGACAGACAGGGGGTTGACAGATACGCAGTATTTT. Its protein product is CASRTDRGLTDTQYF.

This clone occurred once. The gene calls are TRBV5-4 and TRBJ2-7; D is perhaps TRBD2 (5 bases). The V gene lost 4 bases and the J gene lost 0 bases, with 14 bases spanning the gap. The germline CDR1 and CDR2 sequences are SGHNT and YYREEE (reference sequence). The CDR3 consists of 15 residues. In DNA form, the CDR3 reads TGTGCCAGCAGCGAGGGTAGCGTTAACTCCTACGAGCAGTACTTC. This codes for CASSEGSVNSYEQYF.

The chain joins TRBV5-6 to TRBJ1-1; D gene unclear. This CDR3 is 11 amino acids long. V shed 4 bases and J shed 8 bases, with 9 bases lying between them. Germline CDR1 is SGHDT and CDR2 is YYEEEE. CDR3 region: CASSRALEAFF. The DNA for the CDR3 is TGTGCCAGCAGCCGAGCCCTAGAAGCTTTCTTT.

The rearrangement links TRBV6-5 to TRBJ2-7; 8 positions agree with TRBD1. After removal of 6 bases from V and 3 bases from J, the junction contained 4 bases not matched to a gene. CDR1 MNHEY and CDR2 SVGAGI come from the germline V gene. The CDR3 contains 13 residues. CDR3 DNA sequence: TGTGCCAGCAGGGACAGGGAGAGCTACGAGCAGTACTTC. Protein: CASRDRESYEQYF.

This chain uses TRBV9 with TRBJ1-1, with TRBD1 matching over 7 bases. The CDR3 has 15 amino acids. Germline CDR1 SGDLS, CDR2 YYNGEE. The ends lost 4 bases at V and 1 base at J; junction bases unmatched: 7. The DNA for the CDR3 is TGTGCCAGCAGCCCGAGAGGGGGCGGGAACACTGAAGCTTTCTTT. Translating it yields CASSPRGGGNTEAFF.

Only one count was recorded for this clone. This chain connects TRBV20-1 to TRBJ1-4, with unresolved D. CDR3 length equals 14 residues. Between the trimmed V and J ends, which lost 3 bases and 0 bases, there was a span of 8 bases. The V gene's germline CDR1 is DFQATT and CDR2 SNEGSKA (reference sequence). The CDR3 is CSASRRSTNEKLFF. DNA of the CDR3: TGCAGTGCTAGTCGGAGGTCAACTAATGAAAAACTGTTTTTT.

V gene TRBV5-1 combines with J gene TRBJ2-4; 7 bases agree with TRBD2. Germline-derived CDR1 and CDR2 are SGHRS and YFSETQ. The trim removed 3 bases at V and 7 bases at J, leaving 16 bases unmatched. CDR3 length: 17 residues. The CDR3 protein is CASSWAPGSGEGNIQYF. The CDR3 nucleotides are TGCGCCAGCAGCTGGGCGCCAGGCAGCGGGGAAGGGAACATTCAGTACTTC.

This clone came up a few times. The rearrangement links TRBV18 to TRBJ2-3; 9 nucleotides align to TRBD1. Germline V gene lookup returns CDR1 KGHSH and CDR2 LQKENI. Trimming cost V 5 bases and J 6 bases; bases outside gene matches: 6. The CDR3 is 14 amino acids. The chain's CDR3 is CASSEQGARDTQYF. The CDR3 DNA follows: TGTGCCAGCTCAGAACAGGGGGCGAGGGATACGCAGTATTTT.

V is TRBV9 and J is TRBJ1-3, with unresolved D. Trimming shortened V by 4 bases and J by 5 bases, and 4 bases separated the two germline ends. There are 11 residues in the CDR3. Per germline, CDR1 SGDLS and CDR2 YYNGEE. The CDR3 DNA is TGTGCCAGCAGCCGTAGAAACACCATATATTTT. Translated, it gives CASSRRNTIYF.

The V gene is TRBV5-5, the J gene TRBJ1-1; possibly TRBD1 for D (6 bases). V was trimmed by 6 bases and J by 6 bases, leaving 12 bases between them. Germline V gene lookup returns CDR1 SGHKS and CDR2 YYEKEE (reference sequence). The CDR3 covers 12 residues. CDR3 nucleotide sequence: TGTGCCAGCACCGGAAGGGGGGCTGAAGCTTTCTTT. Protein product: CASTGRGAEAFF.

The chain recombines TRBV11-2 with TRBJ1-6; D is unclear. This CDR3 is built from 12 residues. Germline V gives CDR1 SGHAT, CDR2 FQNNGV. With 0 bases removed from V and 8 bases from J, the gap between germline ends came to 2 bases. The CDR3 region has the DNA TGTGCCAGCAGCTTAGAATATTCACCCCTCCACTTT. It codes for CASSLEYSPLHF. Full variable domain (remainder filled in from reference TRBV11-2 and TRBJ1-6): EAGVAQSPRYKIIEKRQSVAFWCNPISGHATLYWYQQILGQGPKLLIQFQNNGVVDDSQLPKDRFSAERLKGVDSTLKIQPAKLEDSAVYLCASSLEYSPLHFGNGTRLTVT.

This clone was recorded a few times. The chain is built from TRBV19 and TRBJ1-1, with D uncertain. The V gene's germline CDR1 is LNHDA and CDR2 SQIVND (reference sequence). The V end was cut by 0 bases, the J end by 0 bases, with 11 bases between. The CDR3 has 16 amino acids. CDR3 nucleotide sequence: TGTGCCAGTAGTATAGATAGTGGGCGGATGAACACTGAAGCTTTCTTT. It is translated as CASSIDSGRMNTEAFF.

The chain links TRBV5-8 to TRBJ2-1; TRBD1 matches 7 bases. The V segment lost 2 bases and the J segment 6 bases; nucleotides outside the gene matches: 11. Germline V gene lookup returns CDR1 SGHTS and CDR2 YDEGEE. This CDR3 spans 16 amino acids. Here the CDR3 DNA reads TGTGCCAGCAGCTTCTCTAAACACAGGGGTTTCAATGAGCAGTTCTTC. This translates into CASSFSKHRGFNEQFF. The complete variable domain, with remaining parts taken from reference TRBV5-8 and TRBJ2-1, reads EAGVTQSPTHLIKTRGQQATLRCSPISGHTSVYWYQQALGLGLQFLLWYDEGEERNRGNFPPRFSGRQFPNYSSELNVNALELEDSALYLCASSFSKHRGFNEQFFGPGTRLTVL.